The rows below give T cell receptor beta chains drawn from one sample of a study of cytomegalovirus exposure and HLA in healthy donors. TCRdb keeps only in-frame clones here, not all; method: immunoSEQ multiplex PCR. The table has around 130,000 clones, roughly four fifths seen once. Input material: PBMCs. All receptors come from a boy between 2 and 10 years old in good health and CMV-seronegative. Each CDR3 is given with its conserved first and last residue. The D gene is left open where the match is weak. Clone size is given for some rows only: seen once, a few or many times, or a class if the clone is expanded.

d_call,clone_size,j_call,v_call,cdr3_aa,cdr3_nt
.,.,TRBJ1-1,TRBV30,CAWSRQRPTEAFF,TGTGCCTGGTCCCGGCAGCGACCCACTGAAGCTTTCTTT
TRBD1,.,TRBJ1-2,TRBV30,CAWSVRGNYGYTF,TGTGCCTGGAGTGTCAGGGGGAACTATGGCTACACCTTC
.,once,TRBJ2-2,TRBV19,CASSIDRGTGELFF,TGTGCCAGTAGTATAGATCGGGGTACCGGGGAGCTGTTTTTT
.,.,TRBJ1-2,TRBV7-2,CASSLLADSIYGYTF,TGTGCCAGCAGCTTATTGGCCGACAGTATCTATGGCTACACCTTC
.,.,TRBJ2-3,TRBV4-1,CASSSTDTDTQYF,TGCGCCAGCAGCTCGACAGACACAGATACGCAGTATTTT
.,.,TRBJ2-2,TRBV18,CASSPQEGSNTGELFF,TGTGCCAGCTCACCCCAGGAGGGGTCGAACACCGGGGAGCTGTTTTTT
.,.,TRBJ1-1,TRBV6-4,CASQTRGGDLNTEAFF,TGTGCCAGCCAGACAAGAGGGGGGGACTTGAACACTGAAGCTTTCTTT
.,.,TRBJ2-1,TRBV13,CASSFLRHIDEQFF,TGTGCCAGCAGCTTCCTGCGACATATCGATGAGCAGTTCTTC
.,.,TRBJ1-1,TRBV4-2,CATRGRDTEAFF,TGTGCCACCCGAGGCAGGGACACTGAAGCTTTCTTT
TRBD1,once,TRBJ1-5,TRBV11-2,CASSLSGVGTGGNQPQHF,TGTGCCAGCAGCTTGTCCGGAGTTGGGACAGGGGGGAATCAGCCCCAGCATTTT
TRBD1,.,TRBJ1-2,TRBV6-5,CASSYHDRGSGYTF,TGTGCCAGCAGTTACCACGACAGGGGAAGTGGCTACACCTTC
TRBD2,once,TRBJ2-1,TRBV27,CASSFGLVVGVEQFF,TGTGCCAGCAGTTTCGGACTAGTGGTTGGGGTTGAGCAGTTCTTC
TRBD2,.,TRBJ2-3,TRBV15,CATSRSTRDSGVTDTQYF,TGTGCCACCAGCAGATCCACTAGGGATAGCGGGGTCACAGATACGCAGTATTTT
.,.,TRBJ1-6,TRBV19,CASSIRSPGLNSSPLHF,TGTGCCAGTAGTATTAGGTCACCAGGGCTCAACAGTTCACCCCTCCACTTT
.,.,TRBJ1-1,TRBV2,CASSEDGALIRDTEAFF,TGTGCCAGCAGTGAAGATGGGGCCCTCATCAGAGACACTGAAGCTTTCTTT
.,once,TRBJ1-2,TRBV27,CASSPTEDHGYTF,TGTGCCAGCAGTCCCACGGAGGATCATGGCTACACCTTC
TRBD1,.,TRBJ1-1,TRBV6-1,CASRRTGRAFF,TGTGCCAGCAGAAGGACAGGGCGGGCTTTCTTT
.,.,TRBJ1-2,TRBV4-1,CASSQESRRGIYGYTF,TGCGCCAGCAGCCAAGAAAGCCGGAGGGGAATTTATGGCTACACCTTC
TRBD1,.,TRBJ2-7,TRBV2,CASSIGTGGHEQYF,TGTGCCAGCAGTATCGGGACAGGGGGCCACGAGCAGTACTTC
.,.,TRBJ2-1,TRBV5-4,CASSLAGEGTFYNEQFF,TGTGCCAGCAGCTTGGCCGGAGAAGGAACTTTCTACAATGAGCAGTTCTTC
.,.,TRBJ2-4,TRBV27,CASSTSGTGDIQYF,TGTGCCAGCAGTACGTCAGGGACGGGAGACATTCAGTACTTC
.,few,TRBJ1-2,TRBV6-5,CASSREANYGYTF,TGTGCCAGCAGCCGGGAAGCTAACTATGGCTACACCTTC
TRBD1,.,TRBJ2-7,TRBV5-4,CASSFNSGQGYEQYF,TGTGCCAGCAGCTTCAATTCGGGACAGGGCTACGAGCAGTACTTC
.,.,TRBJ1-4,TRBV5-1,CASRSGPQNEKLFF,TGCGCCAGCAGGAGCGGACCGCAGAATGAAAAACTGTTTTTT
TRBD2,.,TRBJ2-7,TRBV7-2,CASSRISGGDYEQYF,TGTGCCAGCAGCCGAATTAGCGGGGGGGACTACGAGCAGTACTTC
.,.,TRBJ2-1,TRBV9,CASSVSWANNEQFF,TGTGCCAGCAGCGTCTCCTGGGCCAACAATGAGCAGTTCTTC
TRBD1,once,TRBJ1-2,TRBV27,CASSLEGQGEGYGYTF,TGTGCCAGCAGTCTTGAGGGACAGGGTGAAGGCTATGGCTACACCTTC
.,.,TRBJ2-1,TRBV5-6,CASSLAGPAHEQFF,TGTGCCAGCAGCTTAGCGGGTCCCGCCCATGAGCAGTTCTTC
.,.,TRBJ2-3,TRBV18,CASSSPGTISTTDTQYF,TGTGCCAGCTCATCTCCCGGGACAATAAGTACCACAGATACGCAGTATTTT
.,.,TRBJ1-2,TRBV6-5,CASSYRTTGGPGGYTF,TGTGCCAGCAGTTACCGAACGACGGGAGGTCCGGGAGGCTACACCTTC
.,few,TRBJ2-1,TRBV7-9,CASSLSGGAYNEQFF,TGTGCCAGCAGCTTATCAGGCGGGGCCTACAATGAGCAGTTCTTC
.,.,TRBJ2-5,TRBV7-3,CASSLIGVGQETQYF,TGTGCCAGCAGCTTAATAGGGGTAGGCCAAGAGACCCAGTACTTC